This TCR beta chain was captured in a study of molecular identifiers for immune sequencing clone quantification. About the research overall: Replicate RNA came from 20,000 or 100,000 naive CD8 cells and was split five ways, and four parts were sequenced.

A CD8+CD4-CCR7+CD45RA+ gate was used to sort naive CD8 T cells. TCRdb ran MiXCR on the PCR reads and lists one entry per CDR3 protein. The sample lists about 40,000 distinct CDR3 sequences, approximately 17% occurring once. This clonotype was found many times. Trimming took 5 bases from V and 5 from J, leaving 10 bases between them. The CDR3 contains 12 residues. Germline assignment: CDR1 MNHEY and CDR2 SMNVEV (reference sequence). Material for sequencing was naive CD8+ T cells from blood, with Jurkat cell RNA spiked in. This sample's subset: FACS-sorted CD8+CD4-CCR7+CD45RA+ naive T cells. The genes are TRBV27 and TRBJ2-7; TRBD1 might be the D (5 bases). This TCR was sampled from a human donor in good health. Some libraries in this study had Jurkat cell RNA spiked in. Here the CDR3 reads CASSDSWDEQYF. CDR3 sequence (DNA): TGTGCCAGCAGTGACAGTTGGGACGAGCAGTACTTC.